This paragraph reports one T cell receptor (beta chain). As processed by the authors: Amplified reference gene primers provided the basis for estimating nucleated cell counts. Libraries were prepared by immunoSEQ multiplex PCR; TCRdb keeps only in-frame clonotypes and omits some of them. The V and J calls and clone size were taken over from that table, and D and trimming were inferred from the DNA. The table shows roughly 120,000 clones, with over 60% occurring only once. These data are taken from a study of blood T cell repertoires in COVID-19. The V and J ends lost 4 bases and 2 bases respectively, with 11 bases between them. Germline CDR1 MGHRA, CDR2 YSYEKL. The CDR3 length is 14 residues.

The sequenced sample was peripheral blood. This sequence was found in a woman at least 80 years old with acute or convalescent COVID-19. The rearrangement uses TRBV4-1 and TRBJ2-5; D might be TRBD2 (6 bases). CDR3 sequence reads: CASSRDSVQETQYF. The CDR3 coding sequence is TGCGCCAGCAGCCGGGACTCCGTACAAGAGACCCAGTACTTC.